This TCR beta chain was profiled in a study of siplizumab effects on memory and regulatory T cells. Findings of the study overall: Naive or memory phenotype assignment was not possible for roughly 80-95% of proliferating CD4+ or CD8+ clones. Few alloreactive clones mapped to unstimulated subsets. Contribution to the alloresponse seemed major for naive T cells, which also seemed more diverse than memory cells. Significantly reduced by siplizumab was the cumulative frequency of alloreactive sequences, namely those traceable to unstimulated CD4+ memory cells.

Note on this clone: Its target is unknown.

This CDR3 is 16 amino acids long. Trimming shortened V by 0 bases and J by 3 bases, and 13 bases separated the two germline ends. CDR1 SGHRS and CDR2 YFSETQ come from the germline V gene. TCRdb keeps only in-frame clones here, not all; method: immunoSEQ multiplex PCR. The sample holds roughly 56,000 clones, over 95% seen once. This TCR was sampled from a human donor in good health. Sequenced sample: naive CD8+ T cells sorted from blood. The V gene is TRBV5-1, the J gene TRBJ2-1; D is perhaps TRBD1 (6 bases). CDR3 loop: CASSLGQAPLYNEQFF. For the CDR3, the DNA is TGCGCCAGCAGCTTGGGACAGGCGCCACTCTACAATGAGCAGTTCTTC.